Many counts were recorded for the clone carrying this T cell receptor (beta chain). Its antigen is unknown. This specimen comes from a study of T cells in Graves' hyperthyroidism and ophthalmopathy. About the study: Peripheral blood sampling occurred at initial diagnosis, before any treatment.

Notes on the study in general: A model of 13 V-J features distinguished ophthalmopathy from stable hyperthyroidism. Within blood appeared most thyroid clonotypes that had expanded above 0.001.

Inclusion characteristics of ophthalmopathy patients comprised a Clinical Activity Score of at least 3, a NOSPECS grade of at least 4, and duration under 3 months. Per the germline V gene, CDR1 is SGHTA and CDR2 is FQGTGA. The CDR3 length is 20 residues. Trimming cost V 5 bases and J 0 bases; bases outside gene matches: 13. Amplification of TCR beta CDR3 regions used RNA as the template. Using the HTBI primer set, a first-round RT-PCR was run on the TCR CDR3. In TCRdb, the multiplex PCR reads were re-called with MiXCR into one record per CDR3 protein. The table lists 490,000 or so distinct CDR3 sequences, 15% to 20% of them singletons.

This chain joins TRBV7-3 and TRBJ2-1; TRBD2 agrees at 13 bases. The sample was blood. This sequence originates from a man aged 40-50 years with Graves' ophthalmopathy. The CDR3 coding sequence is TGTGCCAGCAGCCCAGGACTAGCGGGAGCGGCAAAGAGCTCCTACAATGAGCAGTTCTTC. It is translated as CASSPGLAGAAKSSYNEQFF. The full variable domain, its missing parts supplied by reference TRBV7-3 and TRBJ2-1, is GAGVSQTPSNKVTEKGKYVELRCDPISGHTALYWYRQSLGQGPEFLIYFQGTGAADDSGLPNDRFFAVRPEGSVSTLKIQRTERGDSAVYLCASSPGLAGAAKSSYNEQFFGPGTRLTVL.